Shown below are 14 T cell receptor beta chains from a single sample sequenced in a study of blood T cell repertoires in COVID-19. The protocol was immunoSEQ multiplex PCR, while the TCRdb copy is restricted to in-frame clones and leaves out a portion. The top ten hold 1.3% of the sample, which has about 300,000 clones, approximately 86% seen once. Sequenced: peripheral blood. Source of these receptors: a man in his 70s with acute or convalescent COVID-19.

CDR3 region: CASSAGQGFYEQYF. CDR3 nucleotide sequence: TGCGCCAGCAGCGCGGGACAGGGATTTTACGAGCAGTACTTC. This rearrangement joins TRBV5-1 to TRBJ2-7; 9 bases align to TRBD1. After removal of 4 bases from V and 4 bases from J, the junction contained 6 bases not matched to a gene. Germline CDR1 is SGHRS and CDR2 is YFSETQ. The CDR3 length is 14 residues.

The chain combines TRBV6-2 or TRBV6-3 with TRBJ1-1, with 8 bases that match TRBD1. The germline V gene has CDR1 MNHEY and CDR2 SVGEGT. The ends lost 6 bases at V and 0 bases at J; junction bases unmatched: 6. The CDR3 is 15 amino acids. The CDR3 spells CASRYTQGVNTEAFF. The CDR3, as DNA: TGTGCCAGCAGGTACACACAGGGGGTGAACACTGAAGCTTTCTTT.

This clone was observed a few times. The chain carries TRBV18 and TRBJ1-1; TRBD1 matches 9 bases. CDR3 size: 14 residues. The germline V gene has CDR1 KGHSH and CDR2 LQKENI. V dropped 2 bases and J dropped 7; count of bases not matched to a gene: 5. The chain's CDR3 is CASSPGRQGGEAFF. The CDR3 DNA reads TGTGCCAGCTCACCAGGACGACAGGGGGGTGAAGCTTTCTTT.

J is TRBJ2-1 and V is TRBV2; the match to TRBD1 covers 9 bases. The CDR3 has 14 residues. Germline lookup yields CDR1 SNHLY and CDR2 FYNNEI. V lost 7 bases and J lost 6; bases outside the gene matches: 7. The CDR3 here is CASNPGQGGNEQFF. The CDR3, as DNA: TGTGCCAGCAACCCGGGACAGGGAGGCAATGAGCAGTTCTTC.

In its sample, this clone was seen a few times. CDR3 coding DNA: TGTGCCAGCAGCTTAGCCGGGGGGTCGAATTCACCCCTCCACTTT. Protein product: CASSLAGGSNSPLHF. This rearrangement joins TRBV7-2 to TRBJ1-6, with D maybe TRBD1 (5 bases). Germline CDR1 reads SGHTA; CDR2 reads FQGNSA. V gave up 0 bases and J gave up 7 bases, with 10 bases separating them. The CDR3 consists of 15 residues.

A word on this clone: Distinct nucleotide sequences in the sample also encode this CDR3. V usage is TRBV18 and J usage is TRBJ1-1; 8 bases fit TRBD1. The CDR3 runs to 14 residues. The germline V gene has CDR1 KGHSH and CDR2 LQKENI. After removal of 6 bases from V and 1 base from J, the junction contained 4 bases not matched to a gene. The DNA for the CDR3 is TGTGCCAGCTCTCTGGGACAGGCGAACACTGAAGCTTTCTTT. Encoded protein: CASSLGQANTEAFF.

CDR3 region: CASSQVSETQYF. CDR3 nucleotides: TGTGCCAGCAGCCAAGTATCGGAGACCCAGTACTTC. The chain combines TRBV3-1 (or the pseudogene TRBV3-2) with TRBJ2-5; unclear D gene. The V and J ends lost 1 base and 5 bases respectively, with 5 bases between them. CDR1 is LGHDT, CDR2 YNNKEL, per germline (reference sequence). The CDR3 extends over 12 amino acids.

The J gene is TRBJ2-7, the V gene TRBV28; D is possibly TRBD1 (6 bases). The CDR3 sequence is 15 residues long. Germline assignment: CDR1 MDHEN and CDR2 SYDVKM. V lost 6 bases to trimming and J lost 0 bases, with 15 bases between them. Written as DNA, the CDR3 is TGTGCCAGCAGACAAGCAGGGGTATTCTCCTACGAGCAGTACTTC. Its protein is CASRQAGVFSYEQYF.

The chain uses TRBV7-2 and TRBJ2-5; TRBD1 is a possible D gene (6 bases). Germline values: CDR1 SGHTA, CDR2 FQGNSA. CDR3 length: 13 residues. Trimming pared 5 bases from V and 3 bases from J, leaving 10 bases between. The CDR3 DNA is TGTGCCAGCAGCCGAGGACAGAAAGAGACCCAGTACTTC. Protein sequence: CASSRGQKETQYF.

This sequence joins TRBV27 and TRBJ2-7; TRBD2 is a possible D gene (6 bases). The CDR3 totals 14 residues. Trimming pared 5 bases from V and 6 bases from J, leaving 17 bases between. Germline CDR1 reads MNHEY; CDR2 reads SMNVEV (reference sequence). The CDR3: CASSPPNGAGEQYF. CDR3 nucleotide sequence: TGTGCCAGCAGTCCGCCTAACGGAGCGGGCGAGCAGTACTTC.

The genes are TRBV5-8 and TRBJ2-5; TRBD2 matches 7 bases. This CDR3 has 16 residues. The trim removed 4 bases at V and 2 bases at J, leaving 11 bases unmatched. CDR1 SGHTS and CDR2 YDEGEE come from the germline V gene. CDR3: CASSTGGGGYQETQYF. CDR3 DNA sequence: TGTGCCAGCAGCACTGGCGGGGGAGGGTATCAAGAGACCCAGTACTTC. Full variable domain (remainder filled in from reference TRBV5-8 and TRBJ2-5): EAGVTQSPTHLIKTRGQQATLRCSPISGHTSVYWYQQALGLGLQFLLWYDEGEERNRGNFPPRFSGRQFPNYSSELNVNALELEDSALYLCASSTGGGGYQETQYFGPGTRLLVL.

The chain recombines TRBV6-5 with TRBJ1-5; tentative D call: TRBD1 (5 bases). The germline V and J ends were trimmed by 5 bases and 15 bases, with 17 bases remaining between them. The length of the CDR3 is 12 residues. Germline CDR1 and CDR2: MNHEY and SVGAGI. The DNA of the CDR3 is TGTGCCAGCAGTCTCCAGACAGACGTCCCGCATTTT. Protein sequence: CASSLQTDVPHF.

The chain has TRBV5-1 and TRBJ2-2; the D gene is possibly TRBD2 (6 bases). Germline V gene data show CDR1 as SGHRS and CDR2 as YFSETQ. Trimming took off 0 bases at V and 6 bases at J, with 9 bases between the two ends. This CDR3 has 14 residues. CDR3 region: CASSLAGTPGELFF. The CDR3 bases are TGCGCCAGCAGCTTGGCCGGGACTCCCGGGGAGCTGTTTTTT.

The V and J genes are TRBV3-1 (or the pseudogene TRBV3-2) and TRBJ2-1, with 9 bases lining up with TRBD2. The germline V gene encodes CDR1 LGHDT and CDR2 YNNKEL (reference sequence). V trimming: 6 bases; J trimming: 15 bases; junction bases outside the gene matches: 9. The CDR3 is made up of 12 amino acids. This CDR3 reads CASSLSGSGAFF. The CDR3 DNA sequence: TGTGCCAGCAGTCTTAGCGGGAGTGGGGCGTTCTTC.